The next 21 T cell receptor beta chains were all read from a single sample in a study of T cell responses to AZD1222 COVID-19 vaccine. Assay: immunoSEQ multiplex PCR; the TCRdb copy retains only in-frame clones and omits some. The sample shows about 170,000 clones, about nine tenths of them seen only once. Specimen: peripheral blood, collected on day 0 of AZD1222 vaccination. These receptors came from an adult in good health.

The chain has TRBV18 and TRBJ1-1, with D uncertain. Trimming stripped 1 base from V and 3 bases from J, with 9 bases between. The CDR3 is made up of 14 amino acids. Germline assignment: CDR1 KGHSH and CDR2 LQKENI. As DNA, the CDR3 is TGTGCCAGCTCACCACAGTCCGGGGACACTGAAGCTTTCTTT. Its translation: CASSPQSGDTEAFF.

A single count supports this clone. The V and J genes are TRBV5-1 and TRBJ2-1; maybe TRBD2 (5 bases). Germline V gene lookup returns CDR1 SGHRS and CDR2 YFSETQ. With 0 bases removed from V and 10 bases from J, the gap between germline ends came to 11 bases. This CDR3 contains 13 residues. CDR3 amino acids: CASSLERAREQFF. DNA of the CDR3: TGCGCCAGCAGCTTGGAGAGGGCCAGGGAGCAGTTCTTC.

CDR3 in amino acids: CASSPSKGEDYGYTF. CDR3 in DNA: TGTGCCAGTAGCCCGTCGAAAGGGGAGGACTATGGCTACACCTTC. The chain joins TRBV19 to TRBJ1-2, with D tentatively TRBD1 (5 bases). Trimming took off 6 bases at V and 3 bases at J, with 17 bases between the two ends. CDR1 is LNHDA and CDR2 is SQIVND in the germline V gene (reference sequence). This CDR3 is 15 amino acids long.

This clone is a singleton in its sample. The genes are TRBV29-1 and TRBJ1-1; D gene unclear. The V and J ends lost 5 bases and 6 bases respectively, with 16 bases between them. The CDR3 is 13 amino acids. Germline values: CDR1 SQVTM, CDR2 ANQGSEA. For the CDR3, the DNA is TGCAGCGTTAACCCACGGGCGAGCCCTGAAGCTTTCTTT. It codes for CSVNPRASPEAFF. The full variable domain, rest sourced from reference TRBV29-1 and TRBJ1-1, is SAVISQKPSRDICQRGTSLTIQCQVDSQVTMMFWYRQQPGQSLTLIATANQGSEATYESGFVIDKFPISRPNLTFSTLTVSNMSPEDSSIYLCSVNPRASPEAFFGQGTRLTVV.

This clone was picked up one time. The genes are TRBV4-3 and TRBJ2-2; D perhaps matches TRBD2 (7 bases). In germline, CDR1 is LGHNA, CDR2 YSLEER. The ends were cut back, 1 base at V and 3 bases at J, with 15 bases in the middle. The CDR3 loop spans 17 amino acids. The CDR3 DNA follows: TGCGCCAGCAGCCAAGTGGTCTCGGGGGGCTACACCGGGGAGCTGTTTTTT. Translating it yields CASSQVVSGGYTGELFF.

The rearrangement joins TRBV7-6 to TRBJ2-3, with TRBD2 matching over 11 bases. The CDR3 extends over 16 amino acids. Germline V gives CDR1 SGHVS, CDR2 FNYEAQ. Germline trimming cut 1 base from V and 5 bases from J; bases unmatched to any gene: 5. Here the CDR3 reads CASSLVTSGSGDTQYF. In DNA form, the CDR3 reads TGTGCCAGCAGCTTAGTAACTAGCGGGAGTGGAGATACGCAGTATTTT.

The J gene is TRBJ2-1, the V gene TRBV9, with 7 positions matching TRBD2. Germline V gene lookup returns CDR1 SGDLS and CDR2 YYNGEE. After removal of 3 bases from V and 8 bases from J, the junction contained 5 bases not matched to a gene. The CDR3 sequence is 13 residues long. CDR3 protein: CASSEGTSDEQFF. CDR3 sequence (DNA): TGTGCCAGCAGCGAGGGAACTAGCGATGAGCAGTTCTTC.

J is TRBJ2-3 and V is TRBV11-3; D uncertain. This CDR3 region has 13 residues. Germline loops: CDR1 SGHNT, CDR2 YENEEA. Trimming cost V 1 base and J 2 bases, with 4 bases left between them. DNA for the CDR3: TGTGCCAGCAGCTTAGGGCACACAGATACGCAGTATTTT. Translation gives CASSLGHTDTQYF.

The chain couples TRBV20-1 to TRBJ2-7; 7 positions match TRBD2. The CDR3 extends over 13 amino acids. The germline CDR1 and CDR2 sequences are DFQATT and SNEGSKA (reference sequence). V trimming: 3 bases; J trimming: 0 bases; junction bases outside the gene matches: 2. The CDR3 region is CSASGGSSYEQYF. The CDR3 DNA reads as TGCAGTGCTAGTGGCGGGAGCTCCTACGAGCAGTACTTC.

The chain uses TRBV7-9 and TRBJ1-2; D is ambiguous. The CDR3 runs 12 residues. Looked up from germline, CDR1 is SEHNR and CDR2 is FQNEAQ (reference sequence). The CDR3 region is CGCPTGRYGYTF. The CDR3 DNA reads as TGTGGATGCCCGACTGGTCGCTATGGCTACACCTTC.

V and J are TRBV10-3 and TRBJ1-5; TRBD1 matches 7 bases. J lost 3 bases, V lost 0 bases, and 2 bases had no gene match. CDR3 length: 15 amino acids. CDR1 is ENHRY, CDR2 SYGVKD, per germline. The CDR3 sequence: CAISESQGDNQPQHF. DNA for the CDR3: TGTGCCATCAGTGAGTCCCAGGGGGACAATCAGCCCCAGCATTTT.

This rearrangement joins TRBV4-2 to TRBJ2-2, with a weak D call TRBD2 (5 bases). The V gene lost 3 bases and the J gene lost 4 bases, with 15 bases spanning the gap. CDR1 LGHNA and CDR2 YNFKEQ come from the germline V gene. This CDR3 comprises 16 residues. CDR3 loop: CASSQASDFFTGELFF. CDR3 sequence (DNA): TGTGCCAGCAGCCAGGCTTCGGACTTCTTCACCGGGGAGCTGTTTTTT.

The rearrangement links TRBV19 to TRBJ1-3; D possibly corresponds to TRBD1 (5 bases). The CDR3 is 15 amino acids. Germline CDR1 and CDR2: LNHDA and SQIVND (reference sequence). Trimming stripped 10 bases from V and 0 bases from J, with 16 bases between. CDR3 sequence (DNA): TGTGCCACCCAAACGGGGCAGCTCTCTGGAAACACCATATATTTT. It yields the protein CATQTGQLSGNTIYF.

V gene TRBV19 combines with J gene TRBJ1-5; D is uncertain. The CDR3 length is 18 residues. The V gene lost 5 bases and the J gene lost 0 bases, with 20 bases spanning the gap. Germline CDR1 LNHDA, CDR2 SQIVND (reference sequence). The CDR3 coding sequence is TGTGCCAGTAGTGCGGACGGCCGGGTTTTCCATAGCAATCAGCCCCAGCATTTT. As protein: CASSADGRVFHSNQPQHF.

The chain couples TRBV3-1 (or the pseudogene TRBV3-2) to TRBJ2-7, with 7 bases fitting TRBD2. This CDR3 comprises 14 residues. Per the germline V gene, CDR1 is LGHDT and CDR2 is YNNKEL (reference sequence). The trim removed 4 bases at V and 4 bases at J, leaving 7 bases unmatched. The CDR3, as DNA: TGTGCCAGCAGCCCCTCGGGGGAGGGTTACGAGCAGTACTTC. Translated: CASSPSGEGYEQYF.

The J gene is TRBJ1-1, the V gene TRBV4-3; D may be TRBD1 (5 bases). Deletions cut 5 bases from V and 0 bases from J, with 16 bases between. Germline V lookup: CDR1 LGHNA, CDR2 YSLEER. The CDR3 is made up of 16 amino acids. DNA for the CDR3: TGCGCCAGCAGCTCCCGTGCTGGGGGAATGAACACTGAAGCTTTCTTT. Translated: CASSSRAGGMNTEAFF.

The gene calls are TRBV27 and TRBJ1-2, with D possibly being TRBD1 (5 bases). The CDR3 totals 15 residues. Looked up from germline, CDR1 is MNHEY and CDR2 is SMNVEV (reference sequence). The V and J ends lost 11 bases and 4 bases respectively, with 23 bases between them. CDR3 DNA sequence: TGTGCCGTTGCGGGACGGCTAGGGCCTAGCTATGGCTACACCTTC. Residues: CAVAGRLGPSYGYTF.

The J gene is TRBJ2-5, the V gene TRBV7-9, with D tentatively TRBD1 (6 bases). CDR1 is SEHNR and CDR2 is FQNEAQ in the germline V gene (reference sequence). The V and J ends lost 2 bases and 5 bases respectively, with 12 bases between them. CDR3 size: 14 residues. The CDR3 loop is CASSLRGQGETQYF. CDR3 in DNA: TGTGCCAGCAGCTTACGGGGCCAGGGGGAGACCCAGTACTTC.

The chain uses TRBV7-2 and TRBJ1-2; weak D call: TRBD1 (6 bases). This CDR3 region has 13 residues. Germline V gene data show CDR1 as SGHTA and CDR2 as FQGNSA. Trimming took off 5 bases at V and 8 bases at J, with 15 bases between the two ends. The CDR3 is CASSRDRTQGYTF. CDR3 nucleotide sequence: TGTGCCAGCAGCCGCGACAGGACGCAGGGCTACACCTTC.

The chain is built from TRBV19 and TRBJ1-4; TRBD1 matches 7 bases. The germline gives CDR1 LNHDA, CDR2 SQIVND (reference sequence). V was pared by 7 bases and J by 0 bases, with 8 bases of the junction left unmatched. The CDR3 is made up of 16 amino acids. Here the CDR3 reads CASTLGQGATNEKLFF. CDR3 sequence (DNA): TGTGCCAGTACCCTGGGGCAGGGGGCAACTAATGAAAAACTGTTTTTT.

The chain links TRBV19 to TRBJ2-1; TRBD1 matches at 7 bases. CDR3 length equals 16 residues. The germline gives CDR1 LNHDA, CDR2 SQIVND (reference sequence). J gave up 7 bases and V 3 bases, and 12 bases lay outside the gene matches. The CDR3, as DNA: TGTGCCAGTAGTATTGGCGAGGGGGCGCCCAGGAATGAGCAGTTCTTC. As protein: CASSIGEGAPRNEQFF.